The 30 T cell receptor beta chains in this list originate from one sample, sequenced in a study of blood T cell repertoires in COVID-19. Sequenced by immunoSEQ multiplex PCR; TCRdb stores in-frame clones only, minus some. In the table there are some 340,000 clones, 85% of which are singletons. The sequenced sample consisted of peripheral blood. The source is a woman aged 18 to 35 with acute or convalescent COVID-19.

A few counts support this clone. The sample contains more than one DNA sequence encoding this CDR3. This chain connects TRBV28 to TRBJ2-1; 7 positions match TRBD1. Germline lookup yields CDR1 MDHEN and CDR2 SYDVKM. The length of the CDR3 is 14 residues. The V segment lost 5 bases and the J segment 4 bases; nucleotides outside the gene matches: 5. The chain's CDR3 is CASSPPTGYNEQFF. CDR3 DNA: TGTGCCAGCAGTCCCCCGACAGGGTACAATGAGCAGTTCTTC.

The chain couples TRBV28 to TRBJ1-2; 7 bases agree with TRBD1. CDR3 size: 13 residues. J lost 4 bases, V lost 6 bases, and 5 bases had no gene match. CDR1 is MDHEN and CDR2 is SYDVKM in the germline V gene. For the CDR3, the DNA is TGTGCCAGCAGACGACAGGGAACCTATGGCTACACCTTC. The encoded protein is CASRRQGTYGYTF.

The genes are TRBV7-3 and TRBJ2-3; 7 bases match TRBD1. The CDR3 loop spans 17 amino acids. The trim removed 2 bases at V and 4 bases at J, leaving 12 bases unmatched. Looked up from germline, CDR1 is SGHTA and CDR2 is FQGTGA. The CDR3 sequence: CASSLAPGTVFADTQYF. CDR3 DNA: TGTGCCAGCAGCTTAGCCCCCGGGACAGTTTTCGCAGATACGCAGTATTTT.

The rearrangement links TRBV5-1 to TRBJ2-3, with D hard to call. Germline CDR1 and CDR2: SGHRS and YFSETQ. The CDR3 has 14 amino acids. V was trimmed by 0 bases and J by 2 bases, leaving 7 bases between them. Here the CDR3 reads CASSLGHSTDTQYF. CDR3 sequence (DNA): TGCGCCAGCAGCTTGGGTCACTCCACAGATACGCAGTATTTT.

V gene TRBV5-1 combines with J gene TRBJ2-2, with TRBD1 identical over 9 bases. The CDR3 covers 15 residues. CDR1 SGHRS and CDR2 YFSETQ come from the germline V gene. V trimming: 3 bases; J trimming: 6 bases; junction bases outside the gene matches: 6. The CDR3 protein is CASSSGQGRSGELFF. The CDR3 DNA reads TGCGCCAGCAGCTCCGGACAGGGGAGGTCCGGGGAGCTGTTTTTT.

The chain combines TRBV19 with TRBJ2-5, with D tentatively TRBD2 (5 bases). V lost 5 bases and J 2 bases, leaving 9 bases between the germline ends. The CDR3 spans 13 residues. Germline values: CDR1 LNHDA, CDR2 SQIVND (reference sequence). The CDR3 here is CASSPRGQETQYF. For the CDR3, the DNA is TGTGCCAGTAGTCCCCGGGGACAAGAGACCCAGTACTTC.

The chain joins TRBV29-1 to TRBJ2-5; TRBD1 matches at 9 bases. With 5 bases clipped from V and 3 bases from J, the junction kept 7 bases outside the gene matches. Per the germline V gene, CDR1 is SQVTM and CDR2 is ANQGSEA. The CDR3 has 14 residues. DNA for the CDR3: TGCAGCGTTAGCCGGACAGGGGCGGAAGAGACCCAGTACTTC. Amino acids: CSVSRTGAEETQYF.

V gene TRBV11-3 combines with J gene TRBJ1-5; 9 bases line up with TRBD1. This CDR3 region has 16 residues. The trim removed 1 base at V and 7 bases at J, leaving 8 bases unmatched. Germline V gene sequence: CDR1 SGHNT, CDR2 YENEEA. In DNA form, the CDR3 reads TGTGCCAGCAGCTTAGTGTCGGGACAGGGAGGCCAGCCCCAGCATTTT. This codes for CASSLVSGQGGQPQHF.

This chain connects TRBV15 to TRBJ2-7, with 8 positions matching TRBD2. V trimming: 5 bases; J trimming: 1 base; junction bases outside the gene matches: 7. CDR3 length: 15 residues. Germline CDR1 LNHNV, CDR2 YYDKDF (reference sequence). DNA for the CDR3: TGTGCCACCAGCCGGGAGGGAGGCCTATCCTACGAGCAGTACTTC. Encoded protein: CATSREGGLSYEQYF.

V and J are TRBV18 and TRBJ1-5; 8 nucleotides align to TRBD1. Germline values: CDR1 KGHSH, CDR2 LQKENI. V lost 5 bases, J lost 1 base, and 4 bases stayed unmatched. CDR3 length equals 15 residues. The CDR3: CASSAGGGSNQPQHF. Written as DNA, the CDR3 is TGTGCCAGCTCAGCAGGGGGCGGGAGCAATCAGCCCCAGCATTTT.

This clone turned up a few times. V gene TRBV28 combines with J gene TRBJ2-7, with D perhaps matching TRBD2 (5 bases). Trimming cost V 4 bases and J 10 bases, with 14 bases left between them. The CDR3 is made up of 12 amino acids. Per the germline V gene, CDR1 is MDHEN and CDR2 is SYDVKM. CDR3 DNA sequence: TGTGCCAGCAGTTCCGGGGTGCTTGCTCAGTACTTC. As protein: CASSSGVLAQYF.

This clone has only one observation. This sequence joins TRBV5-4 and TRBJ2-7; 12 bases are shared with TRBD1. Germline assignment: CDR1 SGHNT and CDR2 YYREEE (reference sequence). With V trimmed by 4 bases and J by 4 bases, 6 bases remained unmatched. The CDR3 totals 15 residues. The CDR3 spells CASSGGTGGLYEQYF. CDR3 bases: TGTGCCAGCAGCGGTGGGACAGGGGGCTTATACGAGCAGTACTTC.

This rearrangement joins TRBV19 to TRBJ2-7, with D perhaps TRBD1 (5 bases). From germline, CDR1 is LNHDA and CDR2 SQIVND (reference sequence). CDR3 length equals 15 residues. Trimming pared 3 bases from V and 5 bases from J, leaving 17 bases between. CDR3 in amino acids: CASSIQTHRFDEQYF. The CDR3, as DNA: TGTGCCAGTAGTATTCAGACGCACAGGTTTGACGAGCAGTACTTC.

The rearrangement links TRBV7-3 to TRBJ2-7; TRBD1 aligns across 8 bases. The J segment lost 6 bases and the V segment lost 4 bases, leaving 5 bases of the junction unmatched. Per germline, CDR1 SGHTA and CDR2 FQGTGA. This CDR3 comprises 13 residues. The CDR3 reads CASSSWTGFEQYF. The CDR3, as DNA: TGTGCCAGCAGCTCCTGGACAGGGTTCGAGCAGTACTTC.

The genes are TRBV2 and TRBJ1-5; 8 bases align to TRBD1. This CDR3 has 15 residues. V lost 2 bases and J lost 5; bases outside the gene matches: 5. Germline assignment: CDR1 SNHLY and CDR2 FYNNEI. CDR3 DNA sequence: TGTGCCAGCAGTGAAAATAAGGACAGGGATCAGCCCCAGCATTTT. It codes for CASSENKDRDQPQHF.

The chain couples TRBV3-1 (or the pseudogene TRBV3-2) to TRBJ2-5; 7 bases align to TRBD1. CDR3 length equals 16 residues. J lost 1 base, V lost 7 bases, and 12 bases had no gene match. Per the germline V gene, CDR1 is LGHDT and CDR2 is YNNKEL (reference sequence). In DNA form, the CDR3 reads TGTGCCAGCAAACCCCGGACAGGTTTAATCCAAGAGACCCAGTACTTC. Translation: CASKPRTGLIQETQYF.

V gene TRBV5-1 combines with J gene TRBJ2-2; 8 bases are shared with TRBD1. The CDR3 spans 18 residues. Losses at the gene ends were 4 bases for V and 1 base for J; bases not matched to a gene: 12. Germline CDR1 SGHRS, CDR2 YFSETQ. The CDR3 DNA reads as TGCGCCAGCAGCCCAAACCCTACGGGGACAGGGAACACCGGGGAGCTGTTTTTT. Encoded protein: CASSPNPTGTGNTGELFF. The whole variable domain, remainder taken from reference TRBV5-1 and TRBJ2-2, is KAGVTQTPRYLIKTRGQQVTLSCSPISGHRSVSWYQQTPGQGLQFLFEYFSETQRNKGNFPGRFSGRQFSNSRSEMNVSTLELGDSALYLCASSPNPTGTGNTGELFFGEGSRLTVL.

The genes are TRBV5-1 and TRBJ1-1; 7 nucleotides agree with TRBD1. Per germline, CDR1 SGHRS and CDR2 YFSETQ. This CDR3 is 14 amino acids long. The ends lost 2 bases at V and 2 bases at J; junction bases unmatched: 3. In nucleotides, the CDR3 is TGCGCCAGCAGCTTCAGGGACAGCAACACTGAAGCTTTCTTT. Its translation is CASSFRDSNTEAFF.

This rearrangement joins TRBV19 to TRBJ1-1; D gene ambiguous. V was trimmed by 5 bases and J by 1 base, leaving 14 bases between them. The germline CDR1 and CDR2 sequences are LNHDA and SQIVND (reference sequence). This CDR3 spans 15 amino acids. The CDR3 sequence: CASSFPGSGNTEAFF. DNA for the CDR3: TGTGCCAGTAGTTTTCCGGGGTCCGGGAACACTGAAGCTTTCTTT.

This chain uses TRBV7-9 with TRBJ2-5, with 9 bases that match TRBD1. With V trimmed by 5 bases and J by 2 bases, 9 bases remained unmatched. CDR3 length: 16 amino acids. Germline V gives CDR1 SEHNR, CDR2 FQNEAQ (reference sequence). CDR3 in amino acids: CASSGPTGGRQETQYF. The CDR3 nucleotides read TGTGCCAGCAGCGGCCCGACAGGGGGTAGGCAAGAGACCCAGTACTTC.

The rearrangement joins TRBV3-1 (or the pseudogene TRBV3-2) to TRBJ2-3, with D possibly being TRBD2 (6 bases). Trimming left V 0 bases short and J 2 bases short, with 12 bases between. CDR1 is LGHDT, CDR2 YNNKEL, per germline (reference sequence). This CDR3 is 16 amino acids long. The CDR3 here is CASSQERGLFTDTQYF. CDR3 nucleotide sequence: TGTGCCAGCAGCCAAGAGCGCGGACTATTCACAGATACGCAGTATTTT.

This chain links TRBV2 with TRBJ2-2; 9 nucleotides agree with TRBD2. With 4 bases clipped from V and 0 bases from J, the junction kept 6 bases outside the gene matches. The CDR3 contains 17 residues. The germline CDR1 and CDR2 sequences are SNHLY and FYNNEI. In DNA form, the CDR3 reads TGTGCCAGCAGTGTATCCAGCGGGGGGACGAACACCGGGGAGCTGTTTTTT. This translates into CASSVSSGGTNTGELFF.

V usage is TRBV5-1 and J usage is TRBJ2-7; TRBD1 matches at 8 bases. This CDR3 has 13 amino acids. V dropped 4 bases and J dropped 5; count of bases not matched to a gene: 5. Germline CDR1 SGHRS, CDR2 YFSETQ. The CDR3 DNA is TGCGCCAGCAGCATGACAGGGGTCCACGAGCAGTACTTC. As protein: CASSMTGVHEQYF.

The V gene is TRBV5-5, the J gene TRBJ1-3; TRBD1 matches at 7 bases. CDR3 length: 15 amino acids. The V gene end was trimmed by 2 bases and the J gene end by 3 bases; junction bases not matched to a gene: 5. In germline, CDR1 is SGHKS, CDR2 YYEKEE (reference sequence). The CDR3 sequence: CASSLQTGVGNTIYF. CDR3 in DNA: TGTGCCAGCAGCTTACAAACAGGGGTTGGAAACACCATATATTTT.

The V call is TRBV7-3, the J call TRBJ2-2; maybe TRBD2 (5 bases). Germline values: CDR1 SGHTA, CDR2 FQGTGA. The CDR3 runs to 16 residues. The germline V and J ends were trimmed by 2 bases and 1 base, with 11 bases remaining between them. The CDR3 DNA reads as TGTGCCAGCAGCTTAGCCAAAGGGAGGAACACCGGGGAGCTGTTTTTT. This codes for CASSLAKGRNTGELFF.

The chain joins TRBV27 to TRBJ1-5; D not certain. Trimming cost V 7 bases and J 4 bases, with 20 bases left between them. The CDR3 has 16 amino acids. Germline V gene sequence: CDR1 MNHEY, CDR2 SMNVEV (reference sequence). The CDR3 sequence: CASKPLGRRVNQPQHF. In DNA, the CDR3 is TGTGCCAGCAAGCCCTTGGGCAGAAGAGTTAATCAGCCCCAGCATTTT.

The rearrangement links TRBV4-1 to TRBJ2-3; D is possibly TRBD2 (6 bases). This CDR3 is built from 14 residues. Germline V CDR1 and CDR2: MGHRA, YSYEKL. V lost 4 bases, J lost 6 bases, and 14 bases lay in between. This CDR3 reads CASSPPWGVDTQYF. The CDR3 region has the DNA TGCGCCAGCAGCCCACCTTGGGGGGTCGATACGCAGTATTTT.

In nucleotides, the CDR3 is TGCGCCAGCAGCTTACGGGACAGGGAAGGATATGGCTACACCTTC. This gives the protein CASSLRDREGYGYTF. The rearrangement links TRBV5-1 to TRBJ1-2; 9 nucleotides agree with TRBD1. Germline V CDR1 and CDR2: SGHRS, YFSETQ. The V segment lost 2 bases and the J segment 5 bases; nucleotides outside the gene matches: 7. This CDR3 is built from 15 residues. Using reference TRBV5-1 and TRBJ1-2 for the parts outside the CDR3, the full variable domain is KAGVTQTPRYLIKTRGQQVTLSCSPISGHRSVSWYQQTPGQGLQFLFEYFSETQRNKGNFPGRFSGRQFSNSRSEMNVSTLELGDSALYLCASSLRDREGYGYTFGSGTRLTVV.

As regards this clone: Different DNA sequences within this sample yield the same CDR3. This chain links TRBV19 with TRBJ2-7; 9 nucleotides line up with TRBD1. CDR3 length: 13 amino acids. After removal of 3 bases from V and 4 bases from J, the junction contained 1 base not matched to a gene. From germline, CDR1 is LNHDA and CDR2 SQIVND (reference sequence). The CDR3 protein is CASSIGQGYEQYF. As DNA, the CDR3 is TGTGCCAGTAGTATTGGACAGGGGTACGAGCAGTACTTC.

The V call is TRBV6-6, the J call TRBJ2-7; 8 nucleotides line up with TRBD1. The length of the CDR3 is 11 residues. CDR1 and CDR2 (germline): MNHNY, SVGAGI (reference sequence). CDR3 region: CGAGQGYEQYF. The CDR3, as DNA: TGTGGGGCCGGACAGGGCTACGAGCAGTACTTC.